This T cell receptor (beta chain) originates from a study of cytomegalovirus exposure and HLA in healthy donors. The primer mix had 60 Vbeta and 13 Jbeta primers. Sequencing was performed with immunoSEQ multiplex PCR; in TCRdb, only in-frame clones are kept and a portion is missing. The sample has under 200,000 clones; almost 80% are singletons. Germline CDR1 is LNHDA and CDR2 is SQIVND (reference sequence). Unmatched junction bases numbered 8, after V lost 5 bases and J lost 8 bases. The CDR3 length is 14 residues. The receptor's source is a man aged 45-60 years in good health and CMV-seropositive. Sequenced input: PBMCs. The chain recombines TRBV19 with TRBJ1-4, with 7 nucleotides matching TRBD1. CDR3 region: CASSAGTVSEKLFF. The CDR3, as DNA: TGTGCCAGTAGTGCCGGGACAGTTTCCGAAAAACTGTTTTTT.